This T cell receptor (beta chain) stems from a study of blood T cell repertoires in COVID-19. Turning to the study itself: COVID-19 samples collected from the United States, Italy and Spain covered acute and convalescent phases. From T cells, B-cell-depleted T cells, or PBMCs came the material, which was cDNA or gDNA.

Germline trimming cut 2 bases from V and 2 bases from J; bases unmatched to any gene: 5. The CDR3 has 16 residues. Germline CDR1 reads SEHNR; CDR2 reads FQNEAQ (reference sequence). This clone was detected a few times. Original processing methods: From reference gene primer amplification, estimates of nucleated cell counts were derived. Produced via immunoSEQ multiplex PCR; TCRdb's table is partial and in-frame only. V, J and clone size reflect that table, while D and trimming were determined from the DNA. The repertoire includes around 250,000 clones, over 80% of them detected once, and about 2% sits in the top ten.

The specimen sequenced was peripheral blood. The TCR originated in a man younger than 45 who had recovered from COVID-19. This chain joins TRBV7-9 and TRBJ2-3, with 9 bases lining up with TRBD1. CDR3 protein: CASSLWGQGDTDTQYF. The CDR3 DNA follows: TGTGCCAGCAGCTTATGGGGACAGGGAGACACAGATACGCAGTATTTT.